A single sample is the source of the 17 T cell receptor beta chains below, sequenced in a study of T cell changes during pregnancy in multiple sclerosis (dated by TCRdb to the late 2010s). Receptor libraries were prepared by the immunoSEQ multiplex PCR assay. In TCRdb, the immuneACCESS table is reduced to in-frame sequences with V and J assigned. These tables do not hold every clone; where another copy was compared, an unresolved V gene accounts for under half, and the others remain unexplained. The sample profile shows 30,000 to 45,000 clones; roughly 90% of them were found once. The ten largest clonotypes hold over 20% of the sample. This specimen consisted of CD8+ T cells from peripheral blood mononuclear cells, obtained before pregnancy. Source of these receptors: a female donor with multiple sclerosis, enrolled in a pregnancy study.

This clone has more than one count but fewer than ten. The V and J genes are TRBV5-1 and TRBJ2-1; TRBD2 is a possible D gene (6 bases). Trimming removed 0 bases at V and 3 bases at J, with 22 bases between. In germline, CDR1 is SGHRS, CDR2 YFSETQ. The CDR3 length is 19 residues. CDR3 sequence reads: CASSLGLLLEGMDYNEQFF. CDR3 bases: TGCGCCAGCAGCTTGGGGCTCCTTCTGGAGGGAATGGACTACAATGAGCAGTTCTTC.

The chain couples TRBV27 to TRBJ1-2, with 7 bases fitting TRBD1. The germline CDR1 and CDR2 sequences are MNHEY and SMNVEV (reference sequence). This CDR3 has 14 amino acids. The J segment lost 5 bases and the V segment lost 8 bases, leaving 11 bases of the junction unmatched. The CDR3, as DNA: TGTGCCAGCGGTCCCCCAGCAGGGGGTTATGGCTACACCTTC. Translated: CASGPPAGGYGYTF.

The chain employs TRBV7-4 and TRBJ2-7; perhaps TRBD1 as D (5 bases). This CDR3 has 14 residues. The germline CDR1 and CDR2 sequences are SGHVT and SQSDAQ. Trimming took 2 bases from V and 4 from J, leaving 12 bases between them. DNA of the CDR3: TGTGCCAGCAGCTTACAAGGGGTCGAATACGAGCAGTACTTC. Translated: CASSLQGVEYEQYF. Based on the CDR3 plus reference TRBV7-4 and TRBJ2-7, the full variable domain is GAGVSQSPRYKVAKRGRDVALRCDSISGHVTLYWYRQTLGQGSEVLTYSQSDAQRDKSGRPSGRFSAERPERSVSTLKIQRTEQGDSAVYLCASSLQGVEYEQYFGPGTRLTVT.

This rearrangement joins TRBV30 to TRBJ1-4; 8 positions agree with TRBD1. This CDR3 region has 14 residues. Trimming removed 4 bases from V and 8 bases from J; junction bases left unmatched: 9. CDR1 GTSNPN and CDR2 SVGIG come from the germline V gene (reference sequence). The CDR3 is CAWNPTGVGEKLFF. The CDR3 DNA reads TGTGCCTGGAACCCGACAGGGGTCGGCGAAAAACTGTTTTTT.

The chain uses TRBV2 and TRBJ2-5; D perhaps matches TRBD1 (5 bases). CDR3 length equals 13 residues. V lost 5 bases to trimming and J lost 2 bases, with 9 bases between them. Germline V lookup: CDR1 SNHLY, CDR2 FYNNEI. The CDR3 spells CASSTPGQETQYF. Written as DNA, the CDR3 is TGTGCCAGCAGTACCCCAGGGCAAGAGACCCAGTACTTC. The complete variable domain, with remaining parts taken from reference TRBV2 and TRBJ2-5, reads EPEVTQTPSHQVTQMGQEVILRCVPISNHLYFYWYRQILGQKVEFLVSFYNNEISEKSEIFDDQFSVERPDGSNFTLKIRSTKLEDSAMYFCASSTPGQETQYFGPGTRLLVL.

This chain uses TRBV7-3 with TRBJ2-1, with 7 positions matching TRBD2. Germline values: CDR1 SGHTA, CDR2 FQGTGA. The CDR3 has 14 residues. The junction had 5 bases not matched to a gene; V was cut back by 2 bases and J by 7 bases. CDR3 nucleotides: TGTGCCAGCAGCTTAGGGGGGGATACTAATGAGCAGTTCTTC. Its protein is CASSLGGDTNEQFF.

The V and J genes are TRBV2 and TRBJ2-6; 7 bases are a match to TRBD1. Looked up from germline, CDR1 is SNHLY and CDR2 is FYNNEI. The ends lost 4 bases at V and 0 bases at J; junction bases unmatched: 6. This CDR3 region has 17 residues. The CDR3 sequence: CASSARGPNSGANVLTF. The CDR3 DNA reads TGTGCCAGCAGTGCGAGGGGGCCAAACTCTGGGGCCAACGTCCTGACTTTC.

V and J are TRBV5-5 and TRBJ2-2; D remains ambiguous. This CDR3 has 13 residues. V was pared by 4 bases and J by 6 bases, with 10 bases between. CDR1 and CDR2 from the germline V gene are SGHKS and YYEKEE (reference sequence). CDR3 sequence reads: CASSRRAAGELFF. CDR3 bases: TGTGCCAGCAGCCGGAGAGCCGCCGGGGAGCTGTTTTTT.

The gene calls are TRBV19 and TRBJ2-3; 7 bases are shared with TRBD2. Germline assignment: CDR1 LNHDA and CDR2 SQIVND (reference sequence). CDR3 length equals 16 residues. V was clipped by 4 bases and J by 6 bases; unmatched bases: 13. CDR3 in amino acids: CASSTPQGREGDTQYF. CDR3 DNA sequence: TGTGCCAGTAGTACACCTCAGGGAAGGGAGGGGGATACGCAGTATTTT.

The chain is built from TRBV30 and TRBJ2-1; 8 bases line up with TRBD2. The CDR3 contains 13 residues. Germline V gives CDR1 GTSNPN, CDR2 SVGIG (reference sequence). The J segment lost 8 bases and the V segment lost 0 bases, leaving 3 bases of the junction unmatched. Here the CDR3 reads CAWSVGGGHEQFF. DNA for the CDR3: TGTGCCTGGAGTGTGGGCGGGGGGCATGAGCAGTTCTTC. Drawing the rest from reference TRBV30 and TRBJ2-1, the complete variable domain is SQTIHQWPATLVQPVGSPLSLECTVEGTSNPNLYWYRQAAGRGLQLLFYSVGIGQISSEVPQNLSASRPQDRQFILSSKKLLLSDSGFYLCAWSVGGGHEQFFGPGTRLTVL.

The V and J genes are TRBV27 and TRBJ1-5, with D uncertain. Germline assignment: CDR1 MNHEY and CDR2 SMNVEV (reference sequence). CDR3 length equals 16 residues. Trimming left V 6 bases short and J 0 bases short, with 15 bases between. The CDR3 bases are TGTGCCAGCAGCCCGAAGCGGCGGAATAGCAATCAGCCCCAGCATTTT. This gives the protein CASSPKRRNSNQPQHF.

This chain uses TRBV27 with TRBJ1-5; the D gene is possibly TRBD1 (5 bases). This CDR3 comprises 14 residues. Germline CDR1 MNHEY, CDR2 SMNVEV (reference sequence). V was pared by 6 bases and J by 4 bases, with 13 bases between. In DNA form, the CDR3 reads TGTGCCAGCAGATCCCCGGGGGGGAATCAGCCCCAGCATTTT. Translated, it gives CASRSPGGNQPQHF.

V is TRBV7-9 and J is TRBJ1-1; D remains ambiguous. Germline CDR1 SEHNR, CDR2 FQNEAQ (reference sequence). V was trimmed by 8 bases and J by 0 bases, leaving 10 bases between them. The CDR3 is 13 residues long. CDR3 region: CASGLTVNTEAFF. Written as DNA, the CDR3 is TGTGCCAGCGGTCTTACAGTGAACACTGAAGCTTTCTTT.

The genes are TRBV19 and TRBJ2-2; TRBD2 aligns across 12 bases. Germline V gene sequence: CDR1 LNHDA, CDR2 SQIVND (reference sequence). V lost 1 base to trimming and J lost 0 bases; unmatched junction nucleotides: 3. This CDR3 spans 18 amino acids. CDR3 sequence (DNA): TGTGCCAGTAGTATAGGGCGACTAGCGGGGGCGAACACCGGGGAGCTGTTTTTT. It yields the protein CASSIGRLAGANTGELFF.

The chain couples TRBV5-6 to TRBJ2-1; 10 positions match TRBD2. Germline values: CDR1 SGHDT, CDR2 YYEEEE. The V segment lost 3 bases and the J segment 7 bases; nucleotides outside the gene matches: 4. The CDR3 contains 14 residues. The CDR3 reads CASSWGTSDNEQFF. The CDR3 bases are TGTGCCAGCAGCTGGGGGACTAGCGATAATGAGCAGTTCTTC.

This clone appeared a single time. This rearrangement joins TRBV7-9 to TRBJ2-7; TRBD1 matches 8 bases. The CDR3 covers 14 residues. The V segment lost 3 bases and the J segment 7 bases; nucleotides outside the gene matches: 8. Germline V lookup: CDR1 SEHNR, CDR2 FQNEAQ (reference sequence). As DNA, the CDR3 is TGTGCCAGCAGCTTCGGGACAGGTATAGGGGAGCAGTACTTC. Amino acid sequence: CASSFGTGIGEQYF. Drawing the rest from reference TRBV7-9 and TRBJ2-7, the complete variable domain is DTGVSQNPRHKITKRGQNVTFRCDPISEHNRLYWYRQTLGQGPEFLTYFQNEAQLEKSRLLSDRFSAERPKGSFSTLEIQRTEQGDSAMYLCASSFGTGIGEQYFGPGTRLTVT.

This rearrangement joins TRBV6-6 to TRBJ2-7; D is unresolved. CDR1 is MNHNY, CDR2 SVGAGI, per germline (reference sequence). CDR3 length: 13 amino acids. Deletions cut 6 bases from V and 3 bases from J, with 12 bases between. In DNA form, the CDR3 reads TGTGCCAGCAGCCCCCTCCTCCTCTACGAGCAGTACTTC. Amino acid sequence: CASSPLLLYEQYF.